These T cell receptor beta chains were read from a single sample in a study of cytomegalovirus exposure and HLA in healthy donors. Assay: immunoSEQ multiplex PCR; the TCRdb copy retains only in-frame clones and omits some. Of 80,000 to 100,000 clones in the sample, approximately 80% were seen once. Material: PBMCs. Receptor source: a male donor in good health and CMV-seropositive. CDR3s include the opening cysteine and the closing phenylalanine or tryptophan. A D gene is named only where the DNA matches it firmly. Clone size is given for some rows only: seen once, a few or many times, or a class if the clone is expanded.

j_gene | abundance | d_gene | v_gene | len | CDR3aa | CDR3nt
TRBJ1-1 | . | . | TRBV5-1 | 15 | CASSLGGQGYTEAFF | TGCGCCAGCAGCTTGGGGGGCCAGGGTTACACTGAAGCTTTCTTT
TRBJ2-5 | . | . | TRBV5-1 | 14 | CASSLGRVQETQYF | TGCGCCAGCAGCTTGGGCAGGGTACAAGAGACCCAGTACTTC
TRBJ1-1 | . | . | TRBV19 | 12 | CASSHRTAEAFF | TGTGCCAGTAGTCATCGGACAGCTGAAGCTTTCTTT
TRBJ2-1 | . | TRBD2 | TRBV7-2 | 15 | CASTLTSGGESEQFF | TGTGCCAGCACCCTGACTAGCGGGGGGGAGAGTGAGCAGTTCTTC
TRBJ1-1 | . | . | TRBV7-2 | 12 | CASSLEGPEAFF | TGTGCCAGCAGCTTAGAGGGGCCTGAAGCTTTCTTT
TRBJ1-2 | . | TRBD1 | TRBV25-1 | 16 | CASSEYPYRGRKGYTF | TGTGCCAGCAGTGAATACCCTTACAGGGGGCGAAAGGGCTACACCTTC
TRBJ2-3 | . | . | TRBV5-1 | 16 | CASSDGLLPTVWTQYF | TGCGCCAGCAGCGACGGACTACTGCCGACCGTGTGGACGCAGTATTTT
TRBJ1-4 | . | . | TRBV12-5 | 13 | CASGSPRDEKLFF | TGTGCTAGTGGTTCCCCCCGGGATGAAAAACTGTTTTTT
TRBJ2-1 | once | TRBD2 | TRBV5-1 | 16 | CASSREPSGSYNEQFF | TGCGCCAGCAGCCGTGAACCTAGCGGCTCCTACAATGAGCAGTTCTTC
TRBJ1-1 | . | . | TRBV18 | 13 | CASSLDRGTEAFF | TGTGCCAGCTCACTCGACCGGGGAACTGAAGCTTTCTTT
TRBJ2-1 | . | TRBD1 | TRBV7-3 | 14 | CASSPGDRYNEQFF | TGTGCCAGCAGCCCCGGGGACAGATACAATGAGCAGTTCTTC
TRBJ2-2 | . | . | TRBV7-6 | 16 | CASSSQRLPNTGELFF | TGTGCCAGCAGCTCGCAGCGCCTCCCGAACACCGGGGAGCTGTTTTTT
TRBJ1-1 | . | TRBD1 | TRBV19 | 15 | CASSMVGTGNTEAFF | TGTGCCAGTAGTATGGTCGGGACAGGGAACACTGAAGCTTTCTTT
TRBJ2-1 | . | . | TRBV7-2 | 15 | CASSSRGPSYNEQFF | TGTGCCAGCAGCTCCCGAGGTCCTTCCTACAATGAGCAGTTCTTC
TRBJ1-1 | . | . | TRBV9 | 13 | CASSARRGTEAFF | TGTGCCAGCAGCGCCCGTCGCGGGACTGAAGCTTTCTTT
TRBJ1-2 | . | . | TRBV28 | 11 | CASSQNYGYTF | TGTGCCAGCAGCCAGAACTATGGCTACACCTTC
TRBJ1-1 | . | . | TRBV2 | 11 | CASSVSSEAFF | TGTGCCAGCAGTGTGAGCTCTGAAGCTTTCTTT
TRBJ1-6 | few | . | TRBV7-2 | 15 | CASSLRTDFNSPLHF | TGTGCCAGCAGCTTAAGGACAGATTTTAATTCACCCCTCCACTTT
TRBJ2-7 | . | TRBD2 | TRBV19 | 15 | CASSTSGGSSYEQYF | TGTGCCAGTAGTACATCGGGGGGATCTTCCTACGAGCAGTACTTC
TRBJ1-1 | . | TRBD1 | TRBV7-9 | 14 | CASRTTGEHTEAFF | TGTGCCAGCAGAACGACAGGGGAACACACTGAAGCTTTCTTT
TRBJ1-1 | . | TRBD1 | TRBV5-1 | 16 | CASSFWTGGMNTEAFF | TGCGCCAGCAGCTTTTGGACAGGGGGAATGAACACTGAAGCTTTCTTT
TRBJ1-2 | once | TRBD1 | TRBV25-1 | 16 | CASSVDRVGGLYGYTF | TGTGCCAGCAGTGTGGACAGGGTAGGGGGACTCTATGGCTACACCTTC
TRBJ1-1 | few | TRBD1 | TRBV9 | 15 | CASSVDGQGYTEAFF | TGTGCCAGCAGCGTAGACGGACAGGGGTACACTGAAGCTTTCTTT
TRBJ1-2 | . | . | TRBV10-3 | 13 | CATLRGEGYGYTF | TGTGCCACACTCCGAGGGGAGGGATATGGCTACACCTTC